This T cell receptor beta chain was sequenced for a study of T-cell reconstitution after alpha-beta-depleted transplantation in children. A library of TCRbeta sequences, prepared with unique molecular identifiers, was generated. Via MiXCR, TCRdb re-called the PCR reads, giving one row per CDR3 protein. The repertoire holds about 690,000 distinct CDR3 sequences, with about 15% as singletons. The sample holds one count of this clonotype. Specimen: PBMCs from the stem cell graft donor, collected from the stem cell graft. This receptor was taken from a human donor who donated a stem cell graft to a child with acute myeloid leukemia.

The CDR3 sequence is CASPPRQGSYEQYF. CDR3 in DNA: TGTGCCAGCCCCCCGCGACAGGGGTCCTACGAGCAGTACTTC. This chain connects TRBV27 to TRBJ2-7, with 8 bases aligning to TRBD1. Trimming cost V 8 bases and J 1 base; bases outside gene matches: 7. CDR1 is MNHEY, CDR2 SMNVEV, per germline (reference sequence). The CDR3 is 14 residues long.